This passage covers 29 T cell receptor beta chains from one sample sequenced in a study of cytomegalovirus exposure and HLA in healthy donors. The PCR contained 60 Vbeta and 13 Jbeta primers. Clones were sequenced by immunoSEQ multiplex PCR, and TCRdb holds only the in-frame ones, with some missing. The data hold roughly 61,000 clones, with 80% to 90% observed a single time. Sequencing input: PBMCs. Receptor source: a young man in good health and CMV-seropositive.

The chain has TRBV10-1 and TRBJ1-1; unclear D gene. The germline gives CDR1 WNHNN, CDR2 SYGVQD (reference sequence). The CDR3 consists of 14 residues. Trimming stripped 2 bases from V and 0 bases from J, with 7 bases between. The CDR3 spells CASSEGLLNTEAFF. The DNA for the CDR3 is TGCGCCAGCAGTGAGGGACTGTTGAACACTGAAGCTTTCTTT.

The CDR3 region has the DNA TGTGCCAGCGGGACAGGGGCGCAGGAGACCCAGTACTTC. It is translated as CASGTGAQETQYF. The V gene is TRBV19, the J gene TRBJ2-5; 10 bases are shared with TRBD1. Trimming at V came to 9 bases and at J to 5 bases, leaving 6 bases not matched to a gene. This CDR3 region has 13 residues. CDR1 is LNHDA, CDR2 SQIVND, per germline (reference sequence). Together with reference TRBV19 and TRBJ2-5, the CDR3 gives the full variable domain: DGGITQSPKYLFRKEGQNVTLSCEQNLNHDAMYWYRQDPGQGLRLIYYSQIVNDFQKGDIAEGYSVSREKKESFPLTVTSAQKNPTAFYLCASGTGAQETQYFGPGTRLLVL.

The chain recombines TRBV2 with TRBJ1-2; 7 positions match TRBD1. The V segment lost 5 bases and the J segment 8 bases; nucleotides outside the gene matches: 8. The CDR3 is made up of 13 amino acids. Germline CDR1 is SNHLY and CDR2 is FYNNEI. CDR3 loop: CASSWDSPEGYTF. The CDR3 region has the DNA TGTGCCAGCAGTTGGGACAGCCCTGAGGGCTACACCTTC.

The CDR3 nucleotides read TGTGCCTGGAGTACGGGGAGAGAGGCGGATACGCAGTATTTT. Protein sequence: CAWSTGREADTQYF. V usage is TRBV30 and J usage is TRBJ2-3, with TRBD2 as a possible D gene (5 bases). The V end lost 2 bases, the J end lost 6 bases, and 15 bases lay between the germline ends. Germline lookup yields CDR1 GTSNPN and CDR2 SVGIG (reference sequence). The CDR3 is made up of 14 amino acids.

The chain couples TRBV7-9 to TRBJ2-2; tentative D call: TRBD2 (6 bases). Trimming cost V 5 bases and J 6 bases, with 22 bases left between them. The CDR3 totals 17 residues. Germline lookup yields CDR1 SEHNR and CDR2 FQNEAQ (reference sequence). The CDR3 sequence: CASSPPRAEGNAGELFF. In nucleotides, the CDR3 is TGTGCCAGCAGCCCCCCTAGGGCGGAGGGAAACGCCGGGGAGCTGTTTTTT. Supplemented by reference TRBV7-9 and TRBJ2-2, the full variable domain reads DTGVSQNPRHKITKRGQNVTFRCDPISEHNRLYWYRQTLGQGPEFLTYFQNEAQLEKSRLLSDRFSAERPKGSFSTLEIQRTEQGDSAMYLCASSPPRAEGNAGELFFGEGSRLTVL.

The table lists this clone with a count of one. The V and J genes are TRBV2 and TRBJ1-2, with D possibly being TRBD1 (5 bases). V was cut by 7 bases and J by 2 bases, with 11 bases left in between. The V gene's germline CDR1 is SNHLY and CDR2 FYNNEI. This CDR3 region has 13 residues. CDR3 residues: CASNLGGNYGYTF. The CDR3 region has the DNA TGTGCCAGCAACCTTGGGGGGAACTATGGCTACACCTTC.

V and J are TRBV30 and TRBJ2-1; 7 nucleotides agree with TRBD2. This CDR3 has 17 amino acids. The V and J ends lost 0 bases and 7 bases, in that order; junction bases with no gene match: 15. The germline CDR1 and CDR2 sequences are GTSNPN and SVGIG (reference sequence). Here the CDR3 reads CAWSVPRSPLAANEQFF. The CDR3 region has the DNA TGTGCCTGGAGTGTACCCCGATCCCCTCTAGCGGCGAATGAGCAGTTCTTC.

The rearrangement joins TRBV19 to TRBJ2-2, with D tentatively TRBD1 (5 bases). Trimming removed 4 bases from V and 7 bases from J, with 16 bases in between. This CDR3 has 15 residues. CDR1 and CDR2 from the germline V gene are LNHDA and SQIVND (reference sequence). The CDR3 nucleotides are TGTGCCAGTAGTAATTCGGGCGGTAGGGGCGGGGAGCTGTTTTTT. Translation gives CASSNSGGRGGELFF. Using reference TRBV19 and TRBJ2-2 for the parts outside the CDR3, the full variable domain is DGGITQSPKYLFRKEGQNVTLSCEQNLNHDAMYWYRQDPGQGLRLIYYSQIVNDFQKGDIAEGYSVSREKKESFPLTVTSAQKNPTAFYLCASSNSGGRGGELFFGEGSRLTVL.

This clone qualifies as large. The rearrangement uses TRBV4-3 and TRBJ2-7; TRBD2 is a possible D gene (6 bases). The CDR3 consists of 17 residues. Trimming removed 3 bases at V and 3 bases at J, with 21 bases between. Germline lookup yields CDR1 LGHNA and CDR2 YSLEER. CDR3 sequence: CASSHLPVGGGGYEQYF. As DNA, the CDR3 is TGCGCCAGCAGCCACCTACCAGTTGGGGGAGGCGGCTACGAGCAGTACTTC.

J is TRBJ1-1 and V is TRBV19; the match to TRBD1 covers 9 bases. The CDR3 has 12 amino acids. The germline gives CDR1 LNHDA, CDR2 SQIVND (reference sequence). The V segment lost 5 bases and the J segment 11 bases; nucleotides outside the gene matches: 6. CDR3 bases: TGTGCCAGTAGTTCTTGGGGACAGGGTGCTTTCTTT. This gives the protein CASSSWGQGAFF. Drawing the rest from reference TRBV19 and TRBJ1-1, the complete variable domain is DGGITQSPKYLFRKEGQNVTLSCEQNLNHDAMYWYRQDPGQGLRLIYYSQIVNDFQKGDIAEGYSVSREKKESFPLTVTSAQKNPTAFYLCASSSWGQGAFFGQGTRLTVV.

The chain employs TRBV12-5 and TRBJ2-3, with 7 bases fitting TRBD2. In germline, CDR1 is LGHNT, CDR2 FRNRAP. CDR3 size: 16 residues. V gave up 0 bases and J gave up 6 bases; unmatched junction bases: 9. As DNA, the CDR3 is TGTGCTAGTGGTTTGGTACGCGGGAGCTCGTCCGATACGCAGTATTTT. Protein: CASGLVRGSSSDTQYF.

The genes are TRBV6-1 and TRBJ1-1, with TRBD1 matching over 9 bases. The CDR3 length is 14 residues. Unmatched junction bases numbered 5, after V lost 8 bases and J lost 1 base. Germline V gives CDR1 MNHNS, CDR2 SASEGT. In nucleotides, the CDR3 is TGTGCCAGCGTACCGGACAGGGGGAACACTGAAGCTTTCTTT. Translation gives CASVPDRGNTEAFF.

This clone turned up a few times. The chain joins TRBV19 to TRBJ1-2, with 9 positions matching TRBD1. This CDR3 has 16 amino acids. J gave up 3 bases and V 4 bases, and 9 bases lay outside the gene matches. CDR1 is LNHDA and CDR2 is SQIVND in the germline V gene (reference sequence). CDR3 nucleotides: TGTGCCAGTAGTACCAATCCGGGACAGGGACACTATGGCTACACCTTC. Its translation: CASSTNPGQGHYGYTF. Complete variable domain (other parts from reference TRBV19 and TRBJ1-2): DGGITQSPKYLFRKEGQNVTLSCEQNLNHDAMYWYRQDPGQGLRLIYYSQIVNDFQKGDIAEGYSVSREKKESFPLTVTSAQKNPTAFYLCASSTNPGQGHYGYTFGSGTRLTVV.

The chain links TRBV4-1 to TRBJ2-2; possibly TRBD2 for D (8 bases). Germline-derived CDR1 and CDR2 are MGHRA and YSYEKL. Deletions cut 8 bases from V and 7 bases from J, with 17 bases between. This CDR3 has 14 residues. In DNA, the CDR3 is TGCGCCAGCCGGGAGGGGGCGGGCGGCGGGGAGCTGTTTTTT. As protein: CASREGAGGGELFF.

The V call is TRBV13, the J call TRBJ1-1; 8 nucleotides align to TRBD1. The germline gives CDR1 PRHDT, CDR2 FYEKMQ (reference sequence). With V trimmed by 7 bases and J by 5 bases, 9 bases remained unmatched. The CDR3 covers 14 residues. CDR3 nucleotides: TGTGCCAGCATCGGACAGGGTGGATGGACTGAAGCTTTCTTT. This encodes CASIGQGGWTEAFF.

The chain combines TRBV10-1 with TRBJ2-2; no clear D gene. The V end was cut by 3 bases, the J end by 1 base, with 12 bases between. CDR1 WNHNN and CDR2 SYGVQD come from the germline V gene (reference sequence). This CDR3 has 16 amino acids. CDR3 DNA: TGCGCCAGCAGTGAATCTCCAAACTTGAACACCGGGGAGCTGTTTTTT. Encoded protein: CASSESPNLNTGELFF.

This chain joins TRBV27 and TRBJ1-3; D is unresolved. Germline V gene lookup returns CDR1 MNHEY and CDR2 SMNVEV (reference sequence). Between the trimmed V and J ends, which lost 2 bases and 0 bases, there was a span of 5 bases. The CDR3 spans 14 residues. The CDR3 here is CASSLTPSGNTIYF. As DNA, the CDR3 is TGTGCCAGCAGTTTAACTCCCTCTGGAAACACCATATATTTT.

The genes are TRBV6-1 and TRBJ2-2; TRBD1 is a possible D gene (5 bases). Looked up from germline, CDR1 is MNHNS and CDR2 is SASEGT. The CDR3 sequence is 11 residues long. V lost 10 bases and J lost 4, with 7 bases in between. CDR3 sequence (DNA): TGTGCCACGACAGCCACCGGGGAGCTGTTTTTT. Its protein is CATTATGELFF.

This chain uses TRBV7-2 with TRBJ2-5; D is possibly TRBD2 (5 bases). Germline CDR1 reads SGHTA; CDR2 reads FQGNSA. This CDR3 contains 13 residues. V lost 6 bases and J lost 2, with 10 bases in between. The CDR3 spells CASSSDFQETQYF. The DNA for the CDR3 is TGTGCCAGCAGTTCGGACTTTCAAGAGACCCAGTACTTC.

Comments on this clone: Other DNA sequences in this sample translate to the same CDR3. This sequence joins TRBV12-5 and TRBJ1-3; 8 bases fit TRBD1. Germline CDR1 is LGHNT and CDR2 is FRNRAP. The CDR3 runs to 16 residues. V shed 6 bases and J 4 bases; nucleotides not matched to a gene: 11. CDR3 protein: CASGPPQDRAGNTIYF. The CDR3 nucleotides read TGTGCTAGTGGACCCCCCCAGGACAGGGCCGGAAACACCATATATTTT.

CDR3: CSVEDSGMNTEAFF. CDR3 coding DNA: TGCAGCGTTGAAGATTCGGGTATGAACACTGAAGCTTTCTTT. This rearrangement joins TRBV29-1 to TRBJ1-1, with unresolved D. Trimming stripped 0 bases from V and 0 bases from J, with 8 bases between. CDR3 length: 14 residues. Per germline, CDR1 SQVTM and CDR2 ANQGSEA. Full variable domain (missing parts from reference TRBV29-1 and TRBJ1-1): SAVISQKPSRDICQRGTSLTIQCQVDSQVTMMFWYRQQPGQSLTLIATANQGSEATYESGFVIDKFPISRPNLTFSTLTVSNMSPEDSSIYLCSVEDSGMNTEAFFGQGTRLTVV.

The J gene is TRBJ1-1, the V gene TRBV5-6; D might be TRBD1 (5 bases). Germline V CDR1 and CDR2: SGHDT, YYEEEE. The CDR3 length is 13 residues. Trimming shortened V by 4 bases and J by 8 bases, and 15 bases separated the two germline ends. CDR3 nucleotide sequence: TGTGCCAGCAGCCGGGGGTCCACAGGCGAAGCTTTCTTT. Translated: CASSRGSTGEAFF.

This clone occurred once. The rearrangement joins TRBV5-6 to TRBJ2-7; TRBD2 matches at 7 bases. Trimming took 1 base from V and 6 from J; bases not matched to a gene: 7. The CDR3 is 14 amino acids. Per the germline V gene, CDR1 is SGHDT and CDR2 is YYEEEE. The CDR3 coding sequence is TGTGCCAGCAGCTTGAGAGGGAGGGGCTCCGAGCAGTACTTC. This gives the protein CASSLRGRGSEQYF.

The V and J genes are TRBV7-9 and TRBJ2-7; TRBD2 matches at 7 bases. There are 16 residues in the CDR3. The germline gives CDR1 SEHNR, CDR2 FQNEAQ (reference sequence). After removal of 5 bases from V and 0 bases from J, the junction contained 10 bases not matched to a gene. The CDR3: CASSPERGGSSYEQYF. The CDR3 DNA sequence: TGTGCCAGCAGCCCCGAGCGGGGAGGGAGCTCCTACGAGCAGTACTTC.

V usage is TRBV5-5 and J usage is TRBJ2-5, with D perhaps TRBD1 (5 bases). Germline assignment: CDR1 SGHKS and CDR2 YYEKEE (reference sequence). The CDR3 totals 14 residues. Trimming stripped 1 base from V and 11 bases from J, with 18 bases between. CDR3 sequence: CASSLPGQRIEQYF. The CDR3 bases are TGTGCCAGCAGCTTGCCCGGACAAAGAATAGAGCAGTACTTC.

The chain has TRBV19 and TRBJ2-3; TRBD1 matches 7 bases. V lost 4 bases, J lost 0 bases, and 7 bases stayed unmatched. This CDR3 contains 16 residues. Germline V gene lookup returns CDR1 LNHDA and CDR2 SQIVND (reference sequence). The DNA for the CDR3 is TGTGCCAGTAGTACCCGGACAGGAACTAGCACAGATACGCAGTATTTT. It is translated as CASSTRTGTSTDTQYF.

V gene TRBV5-1 combines with J gene TRBJ2-7, with TRBD1 identical over 9 bases. Germline CDR1 reads SGHRS; CDR2 reads YFSETQ. CDR3 length: 14 residues. The V gene end was trimmed by 4 bases and the J gene end by 7 bases; junction bases not matched to a gene: 9. CDR3 bases: TGCGCCAGCAGCGCGGGACAGGGAGGGAGGGAGCAGTACTTC. Its translation: CASSAGQGGREQYF.

This CDR3 is CASSSDTDGYTF. The CDR3 DNA reads TGTGCCAGCAGCTCGGACACCGACGGCTACACCTTC. This chain connects TRBV11-3 to TRBJ1-2, with a weak D call TRBD1 (5 bases). This CDR3 spans 12 amino acids. Germline loops: CDR1 SGHNT, CDR2 YENEEA. Trimming stripped 4 bases from V and 8 bases from J, with 11 bases between.

This chain connects TRBV4-1 to TRBJ1-1, with D possibly being TRBD1 (5 bases). Trimming left V 1 base short and J 4 bases short, with 25 bases between. This CDR3 comprises 19 residues. Germline V CDR1 and CDR2: MGHRA, YSYEKL. CDR3 in DNA: TGCGCCAGCAGCCAAGGAGTAGGCCGGTTGGGGGGGGTCCGCACTGAAGCTTTCTTT. Amino acids: CASSQGVGRLGGVRTEAFF.